The rows below give T cell receptor beta chains drawn from one sample of a study of cytomegalovirus exposure and HLA in healthy donors. Sequencing was performed with immunoSEQ multiplex PCR; in TCRdb, only in-frame clones are kept and a portion is missing. This sample yields 72,000 or so clones, of which 75% to 80% are seen a single time; 7% to 8% belongs to the top ten. Sequenced sample: PBMCs. The origin of the receptors is a man in his late teens or twenties in good health and CMV-seropositive. Both conserved end residues are part of each CDR3. A D gene is named only where the DNA matches it firmly.

TRBV30	NA	TRBJ2-7	CAWSLPEEGFHEQYF
TRBV29-1	TRBD2	TRBJ2-7	CSVEDERGAGYEQYF
TRBV6-5	NA	TRBJ2-7	CASSYFTGRDEQYF
TRBV30	TRBD1	TRBJ2-5	CAWRGDRSQETQYF
TRBV10-3	NA	TRBJ1-1	CAIQGQANTEAFF
TRBV6-1	NA	TRBJ2-1	CASSSGGQGNEQFF
TRBV6-1	TRBD1	TRBJ1-1	CASSVHRGSGTEAFF
TRBV4-2	TRBD2	TRBJ2-7	CASSQPYALLAGASSYEQYF
TRBV29-1	NA	TRBJ2-7	CSVVTGLTYEQYF
TRBV2	NA	TRBJ1-3	CASRKDWNSGNTIYF
TRBV5-6	TRBD1	TRBJ2-1	CASSSRQGADYNEQFF
TRBV14	NA	TRBJ2-1	CASSQGLRGSGEQFF
TRBV6-5	TRBD2	TRBJ2-1	CASSLAGGLDEQFF
TRBV30	NA	TRBJ1-2	CAWSARGRYGYTF
TRBV7-3	TRBD1	TRBJ1-1	CASSPDRDTEAFF
TRBV9	TRBD2	TRBJ2-7	CASSPNPTGGSYEQYF
TRBV11-2	NA	TRBJ1-1	CASSPIQGHTEAFF
TRBV29-1	NA	TRBJ2-3	CSVVADTQYF
TRBV25-1	TRBD2	TRBJ2-1	CASSEFGEGGQFF
TRBV29-1	TRBD2	TRBJ2-1	CSVLGLAGGLHNEQFF
TRBV6-9	TRBD2	TRBJ2-3	CASSPQMRGGVDTQYF
TRBV30	TRBD2	TRBJ2-2	CAWSVGLARTGELFF
TRBV9	NA	TRBJ2-1	CASSQRPGASYNEQFF
TRBV5-4	NA	TRBJ1-2	CASSHLTDYGYTF
TRBV7-2	NA	TRBJ2-1	CASSLARTNEQFF
TRBV29-1	NA	TRBJ2-1	CSVPILNEQFF
TRBV4-2	TRBD2	TRBJ2-1	CASSSPGGGANEQFF
TRBV2	NA	TRBJ1-5	CASKGGAGNQPQHF
TRBV6-6	NA	TRBJ1-5	CASSPLGGGRGEPQHF
TRBV7-9	NA	TRBJ2-1	CASSFAGTSYNEQFF
TRBV2	NA	TRBJ1-3	CASTNPGYSGNTIYF
TRBV15	NA	TRBJ2-5	CATSRRQQETQYF
TRBV21-1	NA	TRBJ2-5	CASSRGTEKETQYF
TRBV28	NA	TRBJ2-1	CASRLSGSNYNEQFF
TRBV28	TRBD1	TRBJ1-2	CASSLGDRDRPYTF
TRBV30	NA	TRBJ1-2	CAWSASNYGYTF
TRBV2	NA	TRBJ2-1	CASSEGQWNEQFF
TRBV7-6	TRBD2	TRBJ2-7	CASSLEGGLAGWYEQYF
TRBV30	NA	TRBJ2-7	CAWKQTGSYEQYF
TRBV9	NA	TRBJ1-1	CASSVGHENTEAFF
TRBV7-9	NA	TRBJ2-5	CASSRFLGTGQETQYF
TRBV30	NA	TRBJ1-3	CAWSVLSGNTIYF
TRBV6-5	NA	TRBJ2-6	CASSYSSGRGANVLTF
TRBV5-1	TRBD1	TRBJ1-2	CASSSTGNYGYTF
TRBV2	NA	TRBJ1-5	CASSSLTHLGQPQHF
TRBV10-3	NA	TRBJ1-4	CAIKTEGEGEKLFF